The present entry profiles one TCR beta chain with its context. The sample comes from a study of technical replicates of blood from a handful of donors. Profiling relied on immunoSEQ multiplex PCR, and the TCRdb table lists in-frame clones only, not all of them. The sample records about 34,000 clones, about 92% being singletons. J gave up 7 bases and V 3 bases, and 10 bases lay outside the gene matches. The CDR3 runs 16 residues. Per germline, CDR1 SGHNT and CDR2 YENEEA. J is TRBJ2-2 and V is TRBV11-3, with 8 bases that match TRBD2. The sample consisted of PBMCs. The sequence was obtained from a human donor in good health. Some clones in this sample may be carry-over from other donors' samples. CDR3 in amino acids: CASSLGGRYDLGELFF. CDR3 DNA sequence: TGTGCCAGCAGCTTGGGCGGGAGGTACGACCTCGGGGAGCTGTTTTTT.